One sample yielded the 8 T cell receptor beta chains listed below, sequenced in a study of blood T cell repertoires in COVID-19. Libraries were prepared by immunoSEQ multiplex PCR; TCRdb keeps only in-frame clonotypes and omits some of them. The table shows some 250,000 clones, with 70% to 85% occurring only once. The sample taken for sequencing was PBMCs or T cells enriched from blood (not recorded which). These receptors were collected from a man between 35 and 55 years old who had recovered from COVID-19.

The rearrangement uses TRBV28 and TRBJ1-5; D remains unclear. Trimming removed 2 bases at V and 1 base at J, with 18 bases between. Germline loops: CDR1 MDHEN, CDR2 SYDVKM. The CDR3 contains 18 residues. CDR3 protein: CASSLGFVGVGSNQPQHF. The CDR3 DNA reads TGTGCCAGCAGTTTAGGTTTTGTCGGGGTTGGGAGCAATCAGCCCCAGCATTTT.

This chain joins TRBV14 and TRBJ1-1, with D uncertain. Trimming cost V 9 bases and J 4 bases, with 12 bases left between them. In germline, CDR1 is SGHDN, CDR2 FVKESK. This CDR3 region has 12 residues. CDR3 protein: CASGWRATEAFF. The CDR3 nucleotides are TGTGCCAGTGGGTGGAGGGCCACTGAAGCTTTCTTT.

V usage is TRBV18 and J usage is TRBJ2-2, with 7 bases matching TRBD1. The CDR3 is 14 residues long. In germline, CDR1 is KGHSH, CDR2 LQKENI. The junction had 3 bases not matched to a gene; V was cut back by 6 bases and J by 2 bases. CDR3 residues: CASSTGVNTGELFF. Written as DNA, the CDR3 is TGTGCCAGCTCCACAGGGGTTAACACCGGGGAGCTGTTTTTT.

V gene TRBV3-1 (or the pseudogene TRBV3-2) combines with J gene TRBJ2-7, with 8 bases that match TRBD1. The CDR3 consists of 15 residues. The V gene's germline CDR1 is LGHDT and CDR2 YNNKEL (reference sequence). Losses at the gene ends were 0 bases for V and 4 bases for J; bases not matched to a gene: 5. CDR3 coding DNA: TGTGCCAGCAGCCAAGATACAGGGGGTCTGTACGAGCAGTACTTC. Translated, it gives CASSQDTGGLYEQYF.

The V gene is TRBV2, the J gene TRBJ1-6; TRBD1 aligns across 9 bases. The CDR3 is 14 residues long. Germline V gene sequence: CDR1 SNHLY, CDR2 FYNNEI. The V gene end was trimmed by 4 bases and the J gene end by 6 bases; junction bases not matched to a gene: 1. The CDR3 coding sequence is TGTGCCAGCAGTGGGACAGGGGCTAATTCACCCCTCCACTTT. Its translation: CASSGTGANSPLHF.

This chain joins TRBV7-3 and TRBJ2-3; 8 bases align to TRBD2. CDR1 SGHTA and CDR2 FQGTGA come from the germline V gene. The V and J ends lost 3 bases and 4 bases, in that order; junction bases with no gene match: 6. CDR3 length: 15 amino acids. CDR3 in DNA: TGTGCCAGCAGCTTTGGCGGGAGGCGCGCAGATACGCAGTATTTT. It translates to CASSFGGRRADTQYF.

The DNA of the CDR3 is TGTGCCAGCTCATACACAGGGAACATGAACACTGAAGCTTTCTTT. It is translated as CASSYTGNMNTEAFF. This rearrangement joins TRBV18 to TRBJ1-1, with D tentatively TRBD1 (6 bases). The V end was cut by 5 bases, the J end by 0 bases, with 13 bases between. The length of the CDR3 is 15 residues. Per germline, CDR1 KGHSH and CDR2 LQKENI.

The rearrangement links TRBV20-1 to TRBJ2-7, with a tentative D call TRBD1 (5 bases). Looked up from germline, CDR1 is DFQATT and CDR2 is SNEGSKA (reference sequence). CDR3 length: 11 amino acids. Trimming pared 6 bases from V and 6 bases from J, leaving 12 bases between. The DNA for the CDR3 is TGCAGTGCCACACCTCAGGGCGAGCAGTACTTC. This sequence encodes CSATPQGEQYF.